This TCR beta chain was found in a study of T cells in tumors after PD-1 blockade. Turning to the study itself: Prior checkpoint blockade, systemic immunosuppressant use, or anti-cancer therapy within 4 weeks excluded patients. A subset received ongoing vismodegib 150 mg daily alongside anti-PD-1 therapy.

This clone was found a few times. CDR3 length: 15 residues. V was trimmed by 2 bases and J by 4 bases, leaving 12 bases between them. From germline, CDR1 is KGHSH and CDR2 LQKENI. Clones were read by immunoSEQ multiplex PCR, and TCRdb kept only the in-frame ones, dropping some. The data show around 46,000 clones, 79% seen once. Tumor or blood genomic DNA was sequenced, with inputs of about 616 ng to 6,004 ng. The rearrangement uses TRBV18 and TRBJ1-5, with D perhaps matching TRBD1 (5 bases). The TCR originated in a human donor with basal cell carcinoma. This specimen consisted of PBMCs, obtained before anti-PD-1 treatment. CDR3 nucleotide sequence: TGTGCCAGCTCACCATCGGGGACGGATAATCAGCCCCAGCATTTT. Its protein is CASSPSGTDNQPQHF.